This TCR beta chain was found in a study of identical twins (dated by TCRdb to 2016 to 2018). About the study as a whole: TCR alpha and beta repertoires from monozygotic twins, unrelated adults of various ages and cord blood were deep-sequenced to test whether fetal clonotypes persist. To rule out contamination, the twin experiments were replicated at different times with different library preparation protocols.

Every donor in the study was a healthy Caucasian. Three pairs of female monozygotic twins, all aged 18 to 29 years, were included in the twin cohort. CD4+ and CD8+ T cell populations were isolated with positive isolation kits from Invitrogen. Study-level results and caveats: Compared with coincidental sharing between unrelated individuals, an excess of low generation-probability sequences was observed among out-of-frame TCR alpha sequences shared between twins. In beta out-of-frame sequences, excess twin sharing was weaker, because having fewer shared sequences lowered the signal-to-noise ratio. In monozygotic twins, recombination models systematically underestimated out-of-frame TCR alpha sharing, but the models matched the sharing seen between unrelated individuals. Conclusions relied on cross-sectional statistical analysis, since the same donors could not be followed over many years. Invariant T cells such as MAIT and iNKT could partly confound zero-insertion analyses, although diverse VJ usage argued against such confounding for most clonotypes. Fewer insertions were carried by abundant cord blood beta clonotypes; a weaker similar trend was observed in young adult naive repertoires, while no such trend was observed in memory repertoires.

The sample holds a few counts of this clonotype. The antigen it binds to is not known. No qualities accompany the bases; no much larger clone lies one base away. From the germline V gene, CDR1 is KGHSH and CDR2 is LQKENI. The CDR3 starts with the cysteine, ends with the phenylalanine, and has 16 residues. The read is trimmed to its CDR3 DNA, 48 bases read in frame from base 1. V sheds 3 bases and J sheds 1 base, leaving 14 bases between their ends. Libraries were constructed by 5' RACE. The run used an Illumina HiSeq 2000. A universal primer binding site was added through template switching, and the final cDNA carried a unique molecular identifier so that TCR cDNA molecules could be counted accurately. First-strand cDNA for TCR alpha and beta chains was synthesized from specific primers in the conserved constant-segment region. Each cDNA library was double barcoded, with a SMART-Mk sample barcode plus Illumina barcodes, to control for contamination. TruSeq adapter sequences, together with Illumina sample barcodes, were added in two successive PCR steps. Sequencing of the TCR alpha and beta cDNA libraries was done on the Illumina HiSeq platform using custom primers. In the original analysis: MiGEC was used to process raw reads and extract unique molecular identifiers, and MiXCR was used to find CDR3 positions. Recombination models were inferred per individual with the repgenHMM and IGoR tools using an EM algorithm. The tcR package in R was used for shared clonotype analysis, with sharing normalized by the product of cloneset sizes. Out-of-frame nonproductive sequences were analyzed to study raw recombination free of thymic and clonal selection effects. The public reads were reprocessed in TCRdb via fastp at Q25 and MiXCR, keeping in-frame beta chains. Rows are unified per CDR3 protein, each entry keeping the most common DNA and genes. V and J calls and clone size were set by TCRdb, not the authors. The sample contains around 490,000 distinct CDR3 sequences, 14% of them found a single time. The ten largest clones represent 0.8% to 1% of the sample.

This same sample was also part of a study on yellow fever vaccine responses in identical twins. The second publication reports: The T cell response to vaccination in identical twins was reported by the authors to appear partly convergent and partly personalized. Focusing on identical twins, the study followed the T cell clones that responded to the vaccine, and did so with precision.

The sample taken for sequencing was CD4+ T cells sorted from blood. Recombination joined TRBV18 with TRBJ2-3; TRBD1 might be the D gene, on 6 matching bases. The clonotype comes from a woman aged 18 to 35 in good health. The bases are TGTGCCAGCTCACCGGGGATGGCAGGGGGCACAGATACGCAGTATTTT. Its protein is CASSPGMAGGTDTQYF. The variable domain in full, with residues beyond the CDR3 obtained from the reference TRBV18 and TRBJ2-3 genes, is NAGVMQNPRHLVRRRGQEARLRCSPMKGHSHVYWYRQLPEEGLKFMVYLQKENIIDESGMPKERFSAEFPKEGPSILRIQQVVRGDSAAYFCASSPGMAGGTDTQYFGPGTRLTVL.